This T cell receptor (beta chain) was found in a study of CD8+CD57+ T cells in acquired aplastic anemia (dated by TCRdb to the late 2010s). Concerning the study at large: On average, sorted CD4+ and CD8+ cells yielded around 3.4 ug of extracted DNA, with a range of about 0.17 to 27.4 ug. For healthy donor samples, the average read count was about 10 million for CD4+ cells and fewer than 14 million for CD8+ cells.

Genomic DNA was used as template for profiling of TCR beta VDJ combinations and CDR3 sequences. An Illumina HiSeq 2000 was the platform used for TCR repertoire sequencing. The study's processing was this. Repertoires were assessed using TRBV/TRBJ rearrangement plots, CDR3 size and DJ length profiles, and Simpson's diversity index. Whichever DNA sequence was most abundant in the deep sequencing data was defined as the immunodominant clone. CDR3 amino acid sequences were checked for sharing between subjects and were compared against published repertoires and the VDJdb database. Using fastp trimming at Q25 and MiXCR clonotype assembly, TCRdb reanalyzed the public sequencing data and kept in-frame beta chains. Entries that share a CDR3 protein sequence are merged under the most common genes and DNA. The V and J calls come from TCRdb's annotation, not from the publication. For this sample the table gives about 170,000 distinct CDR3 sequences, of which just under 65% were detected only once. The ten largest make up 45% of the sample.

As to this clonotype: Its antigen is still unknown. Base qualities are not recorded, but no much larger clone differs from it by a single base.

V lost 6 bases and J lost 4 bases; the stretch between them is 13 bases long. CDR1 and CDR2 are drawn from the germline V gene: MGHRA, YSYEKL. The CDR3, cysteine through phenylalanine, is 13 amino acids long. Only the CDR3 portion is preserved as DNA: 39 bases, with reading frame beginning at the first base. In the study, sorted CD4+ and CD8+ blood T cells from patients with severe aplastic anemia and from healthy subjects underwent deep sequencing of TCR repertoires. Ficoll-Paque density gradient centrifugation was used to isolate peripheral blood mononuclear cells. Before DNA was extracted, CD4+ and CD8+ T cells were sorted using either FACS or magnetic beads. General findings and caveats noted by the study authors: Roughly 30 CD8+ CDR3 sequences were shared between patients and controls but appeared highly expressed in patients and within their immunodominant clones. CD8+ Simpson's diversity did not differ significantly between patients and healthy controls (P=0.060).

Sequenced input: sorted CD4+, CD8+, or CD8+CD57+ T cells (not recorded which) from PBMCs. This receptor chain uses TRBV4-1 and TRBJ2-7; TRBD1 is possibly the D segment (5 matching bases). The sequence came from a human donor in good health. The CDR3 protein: CASSEATAYEQYF. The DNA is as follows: TGCGCCAGCAGTGAGGCGACAGCTTACGAGCAGTACTTC.